Below, one TCR beta chain is given with its context. Its antigen is unidentified. This CDR3 contains 13 residues. The V end lost 2 bases, the J end lost 8 bases, and 9 bases lay between the germline ends. Per germline, CDR1 LGHNA and CDR2 YSLEER. The data derive from a study of cytomegalovirus exposure and HLA in healthy donors. Study-wide findings and caveats: It was reported that the classifier diagnosed cytomegalovirus status with high specificity and sensitivity in both the original and validation cohorts. In vitro experiments confirmed that three CMV-associated chains were specific for CMV antigens.

TCRdb's table, derived via immunoSEQ multiplex PCR, lists solely in-frame clones and lacks some. The profile shows approximately 20,000 clones, about 97% of them singletons. The chain uses TRBV4-3 and TRBJ1-4, with a weak D call TRBD1 (5 bases). Material: PBMCs. The receptor's source is a man aged 25-40 years in good health and CMV-seropositive. In nucleotides, the CDR3 is TGCGCCAGCAGCCAACCGGGGGGGGAAAAACTGTTTTTT. As protein: CASSQPGGEKLFF.